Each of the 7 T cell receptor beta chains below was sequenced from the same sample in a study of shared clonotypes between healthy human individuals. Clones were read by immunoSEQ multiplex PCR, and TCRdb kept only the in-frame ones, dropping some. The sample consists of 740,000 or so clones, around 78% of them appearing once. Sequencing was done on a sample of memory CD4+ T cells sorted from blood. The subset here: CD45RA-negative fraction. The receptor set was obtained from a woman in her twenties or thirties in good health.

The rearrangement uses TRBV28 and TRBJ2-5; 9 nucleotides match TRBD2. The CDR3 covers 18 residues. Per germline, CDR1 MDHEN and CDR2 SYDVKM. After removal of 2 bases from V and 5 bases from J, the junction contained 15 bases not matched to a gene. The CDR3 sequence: CASSLSGLGSGSYETQYF. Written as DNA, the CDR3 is TGTGCCAGCAGTTTAAGCGGCCTCGGTAGCGGGAGTTATGAGACCCAGTACTTC.

DNA of the CDR3: TGCAGTGCTAACCCCCACTACGAGCAGTACTTC. This translates into CSANPHYEQYF. J is TRBJ2-7 and V is TRBV20-1; D is unclear. Per germline, CDR1 DFQATT and CDR2 SNEGSKA (reference sequence). The CDR3 runs 11 residues. V gave up 4 bases and J gave up 3 bases, with 7 bases separating them.

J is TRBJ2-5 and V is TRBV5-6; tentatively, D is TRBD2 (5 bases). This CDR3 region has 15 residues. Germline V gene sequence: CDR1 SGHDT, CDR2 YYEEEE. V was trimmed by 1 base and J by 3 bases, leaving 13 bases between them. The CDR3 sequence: CASSLRPGEKETQYF. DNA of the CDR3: TGTGCCAGCAGCTTGAGACCCGGGGAGAAAGAGACCCAGTACTTC.

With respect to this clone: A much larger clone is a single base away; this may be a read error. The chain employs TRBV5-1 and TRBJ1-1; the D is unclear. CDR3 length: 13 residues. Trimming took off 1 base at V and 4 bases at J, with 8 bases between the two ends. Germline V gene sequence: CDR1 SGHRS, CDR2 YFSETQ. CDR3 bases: TGCGCCAGCAGCTTGACAGAGAGCACTGAAGCTTTCTTT. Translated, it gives CASSLTESTEAFF.

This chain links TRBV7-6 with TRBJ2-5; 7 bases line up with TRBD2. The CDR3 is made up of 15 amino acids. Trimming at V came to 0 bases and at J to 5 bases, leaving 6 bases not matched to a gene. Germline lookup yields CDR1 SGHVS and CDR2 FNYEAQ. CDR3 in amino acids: CASSLALGGLETQYF. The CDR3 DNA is TGTGCCAGCAGCTTAGCTTTGGGAGGGCTTGAGACCCAGTACTTC.

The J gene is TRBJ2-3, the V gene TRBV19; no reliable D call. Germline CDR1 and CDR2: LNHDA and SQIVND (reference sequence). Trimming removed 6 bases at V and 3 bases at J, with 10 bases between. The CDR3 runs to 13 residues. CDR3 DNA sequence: TGTGCCAGTAGGGTAGGCGGAACAGATACGCAGTATTTT. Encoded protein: CASRVGGTDTQYF.

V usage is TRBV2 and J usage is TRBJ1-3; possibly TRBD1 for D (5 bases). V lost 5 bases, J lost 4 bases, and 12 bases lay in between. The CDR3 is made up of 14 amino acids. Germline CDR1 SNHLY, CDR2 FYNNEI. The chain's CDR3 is CASSPRESGNTIYF. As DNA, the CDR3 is TGTGCCAGCAGTCCCAGGGAATCCGGAAACACCATATATTTT.